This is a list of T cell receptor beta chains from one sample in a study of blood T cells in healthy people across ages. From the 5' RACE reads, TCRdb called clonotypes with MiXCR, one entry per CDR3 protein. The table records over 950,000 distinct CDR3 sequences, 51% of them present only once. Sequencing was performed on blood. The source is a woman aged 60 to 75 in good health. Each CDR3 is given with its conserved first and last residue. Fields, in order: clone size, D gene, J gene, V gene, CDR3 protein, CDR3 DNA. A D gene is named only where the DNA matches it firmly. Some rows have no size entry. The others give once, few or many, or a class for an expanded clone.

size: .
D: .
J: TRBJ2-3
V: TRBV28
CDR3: CASSLGGKVTQYF
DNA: TGTGCCAGCAGTTTAGGGGGGAAAGTTACGCAGTATTTT

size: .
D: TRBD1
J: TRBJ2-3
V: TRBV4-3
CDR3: CASSHTPGQGTRRTDTQYF
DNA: TGCGCCAGCAGCCACACACCGGGACAGGGGACGAGGCGCACAGATACGCAGTATTTT

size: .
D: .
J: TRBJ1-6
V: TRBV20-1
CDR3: CSASFPPLHF
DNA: TGCAGTGCTAGTTTCCCACCCCTCCACTTT

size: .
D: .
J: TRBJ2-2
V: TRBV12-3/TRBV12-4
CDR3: CASTVQGSTGELSF
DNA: TGTGCCAGCACCGTACAGGGAAGCACCGGGGAGCTGTCTTTT

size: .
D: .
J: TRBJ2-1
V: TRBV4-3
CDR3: CASSQVGFPEQFF
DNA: TGCGCCAGCAGCCAAGTCGGATTCCCTGAGCAGTTCTTC

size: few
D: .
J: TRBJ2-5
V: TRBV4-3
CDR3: CASSQDRWTQETQYF
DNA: TGCGCCAGCAGCCAAGATCGGTGGACTCAAGAGACCCAGTACTTC

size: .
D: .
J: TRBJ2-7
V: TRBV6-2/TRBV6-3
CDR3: CASSYSDSYEQYF
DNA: TGTGCCAGCAGTTACTCGGACAGCTACGAGCAGTACTTC

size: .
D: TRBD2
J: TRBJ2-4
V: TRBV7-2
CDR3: CASSLGVGGFFDIQYF
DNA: TGTGCCAGCAGCTTAGGGGTGGGGGGGTTTTTTGACATTCAGTACTTC

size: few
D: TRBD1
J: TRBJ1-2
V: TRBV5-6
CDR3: CASSRIHRGSNYGYTF
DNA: TGTGCCAGCAGCCGTATCCACAGGGGGTCGAACTATGGCTACACCTTC

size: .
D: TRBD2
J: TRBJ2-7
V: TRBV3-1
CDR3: CASSQLGTSGSYEQYF
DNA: TGTGCCAGCAGCCAGCTGGGGACTAGCGGGAGTTACGAGCAGTACTTC

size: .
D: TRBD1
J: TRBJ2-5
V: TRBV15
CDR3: CATSSGQGSGETQYF
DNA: TGTGCCACCAGCAGCGGACAGGGGAGTGGGGAGACCCAGTACTTC

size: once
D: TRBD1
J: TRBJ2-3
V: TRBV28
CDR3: CASSIWTGNTDTQYF
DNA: TGTGCCAGCAGTATATGGACAGGGAACACAGATACGCAGTATTTT

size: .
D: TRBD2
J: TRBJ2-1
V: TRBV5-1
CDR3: CASSLLSGRLNEQFF
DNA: TGCGCCAGCAGCTTGTTAAGCGGGAGATTGAATGAGCAGTTCTTC

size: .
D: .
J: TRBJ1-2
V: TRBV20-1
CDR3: CSARVSGGGYTF
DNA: TGCAGTGCTAGAGTTTCGGGAGGAGGCTACACCTTC

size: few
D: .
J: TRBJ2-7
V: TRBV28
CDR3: CASSFLLAYEQYF
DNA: TGTGCCAGCAGTTTCTTACTAGCCTACGAGCAGTACTTC

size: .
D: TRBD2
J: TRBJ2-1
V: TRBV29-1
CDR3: CSTDRGRAVFF
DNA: TGCAGCACTGACCGCGGGAGGGCGGTGTTCTTC

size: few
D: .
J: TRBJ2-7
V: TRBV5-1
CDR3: CASSPVDRPYEQYF
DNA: TGCGCCAGCAGCCCCGTCGACAGACCCTACGAGCAGTACTTC

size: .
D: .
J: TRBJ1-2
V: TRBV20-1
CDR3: CSAWTPNYGYTF
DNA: TGCAGTGCTTGGACACCGAACTATGGCTACACCTTC

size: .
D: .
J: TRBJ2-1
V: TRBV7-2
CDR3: CASSLASTGRRFF
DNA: TGTGCCAGCAGCTTAGCATCGACAGGTCGTAGGTTCTTC

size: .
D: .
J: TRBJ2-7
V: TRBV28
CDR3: CTSRTTAPGTNYEQYF
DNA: TGTACCAGCAGAACAACAGCGCCAGGCACGAACTACGAGCAGTACTTC

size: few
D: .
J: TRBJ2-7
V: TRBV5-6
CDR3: CASSSPSFSATYEQYF
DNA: TGTGCCAGCAGCTCCCCCAGTTTCAGTGCAACCTACGAGCAGTACTTC

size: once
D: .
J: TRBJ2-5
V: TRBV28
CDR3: CASSARRPGETQYF
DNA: TGTGCCAGCAGTGCTAGGAGGCCCGGCGAGACCCAGTACTTC

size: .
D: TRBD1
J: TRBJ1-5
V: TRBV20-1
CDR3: CSARGTGGNQPQHF
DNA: TGCAGTGCCAGGGGGACAGGGGGGAATCAGCCCCAGCATTTT

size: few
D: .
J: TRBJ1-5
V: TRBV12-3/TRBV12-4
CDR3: CASSRINSNQPQHF
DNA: TGTGCCAGCAGCCGGATCAATAGCAATCAGCCCCAGCATTTT

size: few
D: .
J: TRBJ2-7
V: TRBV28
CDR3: CASSSRTVFPYEQYF
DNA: TGTGCCAGCAGTTCGAGGACAGTCTTCCCCTACGAGCAGTACTTC

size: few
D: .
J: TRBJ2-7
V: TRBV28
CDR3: CASSHPNLYEQYF
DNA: TGTGCCAGCAGTCACCCTAATCTCTACGAGCAGTACTTC

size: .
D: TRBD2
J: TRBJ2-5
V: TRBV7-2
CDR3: CASSLVGGRAETQYF
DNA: TGTGCCAGCAGCTTAGTTGGCGGGAGGGCAGAGACCCAGTACTTC

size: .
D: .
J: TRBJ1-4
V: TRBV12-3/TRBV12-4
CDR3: CASSLRTVNEKLFF
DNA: TGTGCCAGCAGTTTGAGGACAGTAAATGAAAAACTGTTTTTT

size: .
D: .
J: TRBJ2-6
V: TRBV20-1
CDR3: CSALRAGPNVLTF
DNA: TGCAGTGCTCTAAGGGCGGGGCCCAACGTCCTGACTTTC

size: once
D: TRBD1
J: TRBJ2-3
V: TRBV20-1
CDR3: CSAYWTGPGTDTQYF
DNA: TGCAGTGCTTATTGGACAGGGCCCGGCACAGATACGCAGTATTTT

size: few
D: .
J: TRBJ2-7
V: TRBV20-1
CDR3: CSAKASYEQYF
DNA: TGCAGTGCTAAGGCCAGCTACGAGCAGTACTTC

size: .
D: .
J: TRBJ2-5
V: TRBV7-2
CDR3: CASSLAYRGGQETQYF
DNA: TGTGCCAGCAGCTTAGCCTACAGGGGAGGTCAGGAGACCCAGTACTTC

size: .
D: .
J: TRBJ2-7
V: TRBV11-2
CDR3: CASSSRRLSPPFSYEQYF
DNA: TGTGCCAGCAGCTCCCGGAGACTATCCCCTCCTTTCTCCTACGAGCAGTACTTC

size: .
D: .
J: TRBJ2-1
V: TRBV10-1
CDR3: CASGPPVPNEQFF
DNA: TGCGCCAGCGGGCCCCCCGTTCCAAATGAGCAGTTCTTC

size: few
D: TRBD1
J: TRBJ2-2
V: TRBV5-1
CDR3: CASSTGQGNTGELFF
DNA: TGCGCCAGCAGCACGGGACAGGGGAACACCGGGGAGCTGTTTTTT

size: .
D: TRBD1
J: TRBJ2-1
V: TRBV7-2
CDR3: CASSTTGTGGNEQFF
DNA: TGTGCCAGCAGCACCACCGGGACAGGGGGTAATGAGCAGTTCTTC

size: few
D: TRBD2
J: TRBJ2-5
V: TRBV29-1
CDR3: CSVGKTSRAETQYF
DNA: TGCAGCGTAGGAAAGACTAGCCGGGCGGAGACCCAGTACTTC